These 21 T cell receptor beta chains came from one sample sequenced in a study of T-cell memory formation after mild COVID-19. TCRdb recomputed calls from the 5' RACE reads with MiXCR, one row per CDR3 protein. The sample holds 380,000 or so distinct CDR3 sequences, roughly 13% seen once. The specimen sequenced was PBMCs or a T cell subset sorted from them (not recorded which). The receptor set was obtained from a man between 18 and 35 years old who had mild COVID-19 (a few samples of this study predate the infection). Cell type and time point are not known.

Ten or more counts support this clonotype. The chain couples TRBV5-5 to TRBJ1-2, with 9 bases fitting TRBD1. CDR1 is SGHKS, CDR2 YYEKEE, per germline (reference sequence). Trimming removed 2 bases from V and 6 bases from J; junction bases left unmatched: 14. This CDR3 has 17 amino acids. This chain's CDR3 is CASSFLPGTGSLDGYTF. CDR3 coding DNA: TGTGCCAGCAGCTTTCTACCCGGGACAGGGTCTCTTGATGGCTACACCTTC.

In its sample, this clonotype was seen many times. The rearrangement uses TRBV9 and TRBJ2-1; 8 positions agree with TRBD2. V lost 0 bases and J lost 6; bases outside the gene matches: 5. Germline CDR1 is SGDLS and CDR2 is YYNGEE. This CDR3 spans 15 amino acids. CDR3 sequence: CASSVDAGGVNEQFF. The CDR3 coding sequence is TGTGCCAGCAGCGTAGACGCGGGGGGTGTCAATGAGCAGTTCTTC.

The V call is TRBV11-2, the J call TRBJ1-1; the D is unclear. The CDR3 loop spans 15 amino acids. V was pared by 5 bases and J by 1 base, with 14 bases between. Germline V gene sequence: CDR1 SGHAT, CDR2 FQNNGV. The CDR3 sequence: CASSPPTRSNTEAFF. In nucleotides, the CDR3 is TGTGCCAGCAGCCCACCCACGAGGTCGAACACTGAAGCTTTCTTT.

V usage is TRBV2 and J usage is TRBJ2-1; tentatively, D is TRBD2 (6 bases). The J call may be incorrect, as the DNA end agrees better with TRBJ2-7. Germline V gene sequence: CDR1 SNHLY, CDR2 FYNNEI. This CDR3 spans 16 amino acids. The CDR3 sequence is CASEYFPQGLTYEQYF. The CDR3 DNA sequence: TGTGCCAGCGAGTACTTCCCCCAGGGACTCACGTACGAGCAGTACTTC.

Only a few counts were recorded for this clonotype. The chain couples TRBV7-2 to TRBJ2-3; D may correspond to TRBD1 or TRBD2 (5 bases each). The CDR3 is made up of 15 amino acids. Trimming removed 2 bases at V and 2 bases at J, with 11 bases between. Germline-derived CDR1 and CDR2 are SGHTA and FQGNSA. In nucleotides, the CDR3 is TGTGCCAGCAGCTTAAGAGGGACGTACACAGATACGCAGTATTTT. It yields the protein CASSLRGTYTDTQYF.

This clonotype was seen only a few times. V and J are TRBV20-1 and TRBJ1-6; D unresolved. This CDR3 has 17 residues. Germline CDR1 DFQATT, CDR2 SNEGSKA (reference sequence). V was clipped by 1 base and J by 0 bases, with 13 bases between them. The CDR3, as DNA: TGCAGTGCTAGAGGGAATAGGGATAGCTCCTATAATTCACCCCTCCACTTT. As protein: CSARGNRDSSYNSPLHF.

This clonotype was recorded a few times. J is TRBJ1-1 and V is TRBV11-2, with no clear D. Germline-derived CDR1 and CDR2 are SGHAT and FQNNGV. Trimming took 4 bases from V and 6 from J, leaving 18 bases between them. The CDR3 covers 15 residues. The CDR3 DNA reads TGTGCCAGCAGCTCCTCATGGGGTGTCGGACCTGAAGCTTTCTTT. This codes for CASSSSWGVGPEAFF.

The rearrangement uses TRBV9 and TRBJ2-3; D uncertain. The CDR3 has 13 residues. Trimming left V 4 bases short and J 5 bases short, with 11 bases between. Germline V gene data show CDR1 as SGDLS and CDR2 as YYNGEE. CDR3 bases: TGTGCCAGCAGCCTCTTATCACGAGATACGCAGTATTTT. Translated, it gives CASSLLSRDTQYF.

The rearrangement uses TRBV12-3 or TRBV12-4 and TRBJ1-3; a possible D gene is TRBD1 (6 bases). The ends were cut back, 3 bases at V and 4 bases at J, with 16 bases in the middle. The CDR3 is made up of 16 amino acids. This CDR3 reads CASSFVPGESGNTIYF. DNA for the CDR3: TGTGCCAGCAGTTTTGTGCCAGGGGAATCAGGAAACACCATATATTTT.

This clonotype has just a few counts. The chain links TRBV6-1 to TRBJ2-2; 8 bases match TRBD1. J was trimmed by 1 base and V by 4 bases; bases with no gene match: 2. This CDR3 is built from 15 residues. The germline gives CDR1 MNHNS, CDR2 SASEGT. The CDR3 DNA sequence: TGTGCCAGCAGTGCGGGACAGGTGAACACCGGGGAGCTGTTTTTT. Translated: CASSAGQVNTGELFF.

This clonotype was seen a few times. The rearrangement uses TRBV11-3 and TRBJ2-3; a weak D match, TRBD2 (5 bases). V dropped 5 bases and J dropped 2 bases, with 11 bases sitting between them. The CDR3 has 14 amino acids. Germline V gene sequence: CDR1 SGHNT, CDR2 YENEEA. CDR3 loop: CASSRGGDTDTQYF. The CDR3 DNA follows: TGTGCCAGCAGCCGGGGTGGGGACACAGATACGCAGTATTTT. Variable domain in full (rest from reference TRBV11-3 and TRBJ2-3): EAGVVQSPRYKIIEKKQPVAFWCNPISGHNTLYWYLQNLGQGPELLIRYENEEAVDDSQLPKDRFSAERLKGVDSTLKIQPAELGDSAVYLCASSRGGDTDTQYFGPGTRLTVL.

The V and J genes are TRBV5-1 and TRBJ2-3; the match to TRBD1 covers 9 bases. Per germline, CDR1 SGHRS and CDR2 YFSETQ. CDR3 size: 16 residues. The V and J ends lost 6 bases and 2 bases, in that order; junction bases with no gene match: 10. CDR3 sequence reads: CASTHPGTGHTDTQYF. Written as DNA, the CDR3 is TGCGCCAGCACCCACCCGGGGACAGGGCACACAGATACGCAGTATTTT.

The chain joins TRBV6-1 to TRBJ1-2, with D unclear. This CDR3 comprises 13 residues. Germline loops: CDR1 MNHNS, CDR2 SASEGT. Trimming removed 7 bases from V and 3 bases from J, with 12 bases in between. CDR3 bases: TGTGCCAGCATCAGAGACCTGCACTATGGCTACACCTTC. Translating it yields CASIRDLHYGYTF.

This clonotype was seen ten or more times. The V gene is TRBV15, the J gene TRBJ2-5, with D hard to call. The CDR3 totals 12 residues. The ends were cut back, 0 bases at V and 4 bases at J, with 3 bases in the middle. Looked up from germline, CDR1 is LNHNV and CDR2 is YYDKDF (reference sequence). The DNA of the CDR3 is TGTGCCACCAGCAGAGATGGAGAGACCCAGTACTTC. It specifies CATSRDGETQYF.

The chain links TRBV7-7 to TRBJ2-2; D possibly corresponds to TRBD2 (6 bases). V was clipped by 5 bases and J by 6 bases, with 19 bases between them. There are 16 residues in the CDR3. Germline V gene lookup returns CDR1 SSHAT and CDR2 FNYEAQ (reference sequence). The CDR3 DNA reads as TGTGCCAGCAGCGCTTCCATTACTAGCTTTGCCGGGGAGCTGTTTTTT. Its translation: CASSASITSFAGELFF.

This clonotype has just a few counts. The chain couples TRBV7-2 to TRBJ2-7; a possible D gene is TRBD1 (6 bases). Trimming pared 2 bases from V and 3 bases from J, leaving 17 bases between. The CDR3 runs 16 residues. Per the germline V gene, CDR1 is SGHTA and CDR2 is FQGNSA. The CDR3 bases are TGTGCCAGCAGCTTACGGGCAGGGGCCGACAACTACGAGCAGTACTTC. Protein sequence: CASSLRAGADNYEQYF.

This clonotype was recorded at least ten times. The chain's CDR3 is CASSLESVGAPTDTQYF. The CDR3 DNA reads as TGCGCCAGCAGCTTGGAATCCGTGGGGGCGCCTACAGATACGCAGTATTTT. This rearrangement joins TRBV5-1 to TRBJ2-3; D might be TRBD1 (6 bases). Germline V CDR1 and CDR2: SGHRS, YFSETQ. V was shortened by 0 bases and J by 3 bases, with 17 bases between the two germline ends. The CDR3 runs to 17 residues.

There are many counts of this clonotype. V is TRBV24-1 and J is TRBJ1-4; D is perhaps TRBD1 (5 bases). This CDR3 is 13 amino acids long. CDR1 is KGHDR and CDR2 is SFDVKD in the germline V gene. V lost 4 bases, J lost 10 bases, and 12 bases lay in between. This CDR3 reads CATSDPTVRKLFF. Here the CDR3 DNA reads TGTGCCACCAGTGACCCGACAGTCAGAAAACTGTTTTTT.

The chain carries TRBV5-4 and TRBJ2-1, with D perhaps TRBD1 or TRBD2 (5 bases each). This CDR3 spans 15 amino acids. Germline CDR1 reads SGHNT; CDR2 reads YYREEE (reference sequence). The V end was cut by 4 bases, the J end by 1 base, with 12 bases between. DNA for the CDR3: TGTGCCAGCAGCCTAGGGACGGCTTCCTACAATGAGCAGTTCTTC. Protein: CASSLGTASYNEQFF.

This clonotype was seen at least ten times. This chain links TRBV6-2 or TRBV6-3 with TRBJ2-5; TRBD2 is a possible D gene (5 bases). Germline V gene sequence: CDR1 MNHEY, CDR2 SVGEGT. The CDR3 contains 16 residues. The V and J ends lost 0 bases and 7 bases respectively, with 18 bases between them. CDR3 region: CASSYSDSGDPTTQYF. As DNA, the CDR3 is TGTGCCAGCAGTTACTCGGATTCCGGGGATCCTACGACCCAGTACTTC.

In DNA form, the CDR3 reads TGTGCCAGCAGTTTAGGAAGTGGTCTAGCCCCCAATGAGCAGTTCTTC. Its translation: CASSLGSGLAPNEQFF. The V and J genes are TRBV12-3 or TRBV12-4 and TRBJ2-1, with D perhaps matching TRBD2 (5 bases). The V gene lost 1 base and the J gene lost 6 bases, with 16 bases spanning the gap. This CDR3 spans 16 amino acids.